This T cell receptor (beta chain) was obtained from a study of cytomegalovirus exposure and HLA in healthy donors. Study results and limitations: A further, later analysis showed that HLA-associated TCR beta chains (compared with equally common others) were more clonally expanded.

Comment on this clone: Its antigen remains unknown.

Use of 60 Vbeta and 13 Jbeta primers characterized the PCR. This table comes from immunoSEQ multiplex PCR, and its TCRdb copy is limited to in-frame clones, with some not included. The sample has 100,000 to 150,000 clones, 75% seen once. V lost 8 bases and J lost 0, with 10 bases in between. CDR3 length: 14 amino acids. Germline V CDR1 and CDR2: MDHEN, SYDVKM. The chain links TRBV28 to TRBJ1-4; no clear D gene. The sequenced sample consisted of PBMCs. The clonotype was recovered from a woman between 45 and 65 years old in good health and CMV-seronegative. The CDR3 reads CASGSAATNEKLFF. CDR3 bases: TGTGCCAGCGGCAGTGCTGCAACTAATGAAAAACTGTTTTTT.